The 25 T cell receptor beta chains below were found in one sample sequenced in a study of blood T cell repertoires in COVID-19. Data came from immunoSEQ multiplex PCR; TCRdb stores just in-frame clones and leaves some out. This sample has approximately 440,000 clones, with less than 95% found just once. Sequences were obtained from PBMCs or T cells enriched from blood (not recorded which). The source is a man between 18 and 29 years old who had recovered from COVID-19.

The chain links TRBV6-1 to TRBJ1-3; D is perhaps TRBD1 (6 bases). The germline gives CDR1 MNHNS, CDR2 SASEGT. Deletions cut 4 bases from V and 2 bases from J, with 15 bases between. The CDR3 has 16 residues. The CDR3 nucleotides read TGTGCCAGCAGTGTAGGCAGGGGCCTCGCTGGAAACACCATATATTTT. Protein sequence: CASSVGRGLAGNTIYF.

The rearrangement links TRBV7-9 to TRBJ1-5, with D hard to call. Per the germline V gene, CDR1 is SEHNR and CDR2 is FQNEAQ (reference sequence). CDR3 length: 14 residues. Trimming left V 3 bases short and J 2 bases short, with 8 bases between. The CDR3 loop reads CASSFGVGNQPQHF. CDR3 sequence (DNA): TGTGCCAGCAGCTTCGGGGTAGGCAATCAGCCCCAGCATTTT.

Worth noting for this clone: This CDR3 is also generated by other DNA sequences in the sample. The chain joins TRBV3-1 (or the pseudogene TRBV3-2) to TRBJ1-2, with D possibly TRBD1 on 5 matching bases. V lost 3 bases, J lost 5 bases, and 10 bases lay in between. This CDR3 is built from 13 residues. The germline CDR1 and CDR2 sequences are LGHDT and YNNKEL (reference sequence). The CDR3 loop is CASSQGGNYGYTF. The DNA for the CDR3 is TGTGCCAGCAGCCAGGGGGGGAATTATGGCTACACCTTC.

The rearrangement joins TRBV10-3 to TRBJ1-2; D perhaps matches TRBD1 (5 bases). V was cut by 3 bases and J by 3 bases, with 23 bases left in between. CDR3 length: 18 residues. Germline-derived CDR1 and CDR2 are ENHRY and SYGVKD. CDR3: CAISDFGGGEIKDYGYTF. Here the CDR3 DNA reads TGTGCCATCAGTGACTTCGGGGGGGGTGAAATTAAAGACTATGGCTACACCTTC.

The chain has TRBV10-3 and TRBJ2-3; D possibly corresponds to TRBD1 (6 bases). V was clipped by 0 bases and J by 5 bases, with 12 bases between them. CDR3 length: 15 amino acids. The germline V gene has CDR1 ENHRY and CDR2 SYGVKD. The DNA for the CDR3 is TGTGCCATCAGTGAGTCTGCGGCAGGGGAAGATACGCAGTATTTT. Translating it yields CAISESAAGEDTQYF.

V usage is TRBV6-5 and J usage is TRBJ2-5, with TRBD1 matching over 10 bases. CDR3 length equals 13 residues. Trimming at V came to 6 bases and at J to 5 bases, leaving 3 bases not matched to a gene. Germline loops: CDR1 MNHEY, CDR2 SVGAGI. CDR3 in DNA: TGTGCCAGCAGGGACAGGGGGTACGAGACCCAGTACTTC. Residues: CASRDRGYETQYF.

The chain couples TRBV5-6 to TRBJ1-4; tentatively, D is TRBD1 (6 bases). Trimming took off 2 bases at V and 8 bases at J, with 13 bases between the two ends. This CDR3 has 14 residues. Germline values: CDR1 SGHDT, CDR2 YYEEEE. DNA for the CDR3: TGTGCCAGCAGCTTAGGGGGAAAGGGAGAAAAACTGTTTTTT. This encodes CASSLGGKGEKLFF. The complete variable domain, with remaining parts taken from reference TRBV5-6 and TRBJ1-4, reads DAGVTQSPTHLIKTRGQQVTLRCSPKSGHDTVSWYQQALGQGPQFIFQYYEEEERQRGNFPDRFSGHQFPNYSSELNVNALLLGDSALYLCASSLGGKGEKLFFGSGTQLSVL.

The rearrangement links TRBV20-1 to TRBJ2-7; no reliable D call. The CDR3 contains 12 residues. V lost 3 bases, J lost 7 bases, and 13 bases lay in between. The V gene's germline CDR1 is DFQATT and CDR2 SNEGSKA (reference sequence). CDR3 bases: TGCAGTGCTAGTTCCCCGGGTAAGGAGCAGTACTTC. Amino acids: CSASSPGKEQYF.

The rearrangement uses TRBV5-4 and TRBJ2-6; D is perhaps TRBD2 (7 bases). The CDR3 has 16 amino acids. Germline V CDR1 and CDR2: SGHNT, YYREEE (reference sequence). V was clipped by 5 bases and J by 0 bases, with 12 bases between them. The CDR3 nucleotides are TGTGCCAGCAGGGACGGGGGGCTCTCTGGGGCCAACGTCCTGACTTTC. Amino acid sequence: CASRDGGLSGANVLTF.

CDR3 loop: CASSLLSGGGTDTQYF. The DNA of the CDR3 is TGTGCCAGCAGCTTATTGAGCGGGGGGGGCACAGATACGCAGTATTTT. The V and J genes are TRBV7-2 and TRBJ2-3, with 10 bases that match TRBD2. Germline CDR1 and CDR2: SGHTA and FQGNSA. CDR3 length: 16 residues. Unmatched junction bases numbered 3, after V lost 2 bases and J lost 1 base.

The rearrangement joins TRBV27 to TRBJ1-2; TRBD1 matches at 9 bases. This CDR3 is 15 amino acids long. Germline values: CDR1 MNHEY, CDR2 SMNVEV (reference sequence). The trim removed 1 base at V and 4 bases at J, leaving 4 bases unmatched. In DNA, the CDR3 is TGTGCCAGCAGTTTATGGGGGACAGGGTCCTATGGCTACACCTTC. Translated, it gives CASSLWGTGSYGYTF.

V usage is TRBV6-5 and J usage is TRBJ1-6, with D unclear. Trimming removed 7 bases at V and 0 bases at J, with 10 bases between. The CDR3 loop spans 15 amino acids. Germline CDR1 MNHEY, CDR2 SVGAGI. CDR3 amino acids: CASTPVPSYNSPLHF. For the CDR3, the DNA is TGTGCCAGCACTCCGGTCCCCTCCTATAATTCACCCCTCCACTTT.

The chain joins TRBV7-6 to TRBJ1-4, with D perhaps TRBD1 (5 bases). The CDR3 runs to 14 residues. The germline V gene encodes CDR1 SGHVS and CDR2 FNYEAQ. V lost 1 base and J 7 bases, leaving 10 bases between the germline ends. CDR3 bases: TGTGCCAGCAGCTTAGATCAGGGTCCTGAAAAACTGTTTTTT. Translated, it gives CASSLDQGPEKLFF.

This chain connects TRBV27 to TRBJ1-6; D call uncertain. CDR3 length equals 17 residues. Trimming took 0 bases from V and 0 from J, leaving 9 bases between them. Per germline, CDR1 MNHEY and CDR2 SMNVEV (reference sequence). The DNA of the CDR3 is TGTGCCAGCAGTTTATCTCCAGCGAGCTCCTATAATTCACCCCTCCACTTT. Protein: CASSLSPASSYNSPLHF.

The chain combines TRBV7-3 with TRBJ2-1, with 14 bases matching TRBD2. Germline assignment: CDR1 SGHTA and CDR2 FQGTGA. This CDR3 is built from 16 residues. Losses at the gene ends were 5 bases for V and 8 bases for J; bases not matched to a gene: 8. The CDR3 DNA is TGTGCCAGCAGCCTTGGGACTAGCGGGAGTTTTGATGAGCAGTTCTTC. Amino acids: CASSLGTSGSFDEQFF.

V gene TRBV5-6 combines with J gene TRBJ2-4, with TRBD2 matching 8 bases. CDR1 SGHDT and CDR2 YYEEEE come from the germline V gene. CDR3 length: 15 amino acids. Losses at the gene ends were 1 base for V and 7 bases for J; bases not matched to a gene: 7. CDR3 DNA sequence: TGTGCCAGCAGCTTGTGGCTAGCGGGTCGGAACATTCAGTACTTC. Residues: CASSLWLAGRNIQYF.

The CDR3 nucleotides read TGCGCCAGCAGGGTTCTAACAGGGGGCGGAGAGACCCAGTACTTC. Its translation is CASRVLTGGGETQYF. J is TRBJ2-5 and V is TRBV5-1; 9 nucleotides match TRBD1. V lost 5 bases and J lost 4; bases outside the gene matches: 9. The germline CDR1 and CDR2 sequences are SGHRS and YFSETQ. This CDR3 spans 15 amino acids.

The chain is built from TRBV5-4 and TRBJ2-3, with 7 bases fitting TRBD1. In germline, CDR1 is SGHNT, CDR2 YYREEE (reference sequence). Losses at the gene ends were 9 bases for V and 6 bases for J; bases not matched to a gene: 16. This CDR3 spans 15 amino acids. CDR3 in amino acids: CATARGGDAPDTQYF. CDR3 bases: TGTGCCACCGCGAGAGGGGGCGATGCCCCGGATACGCAGTATTTT.

This clone has just one count. This sequence joins TRBV5-3 and TRBJ1-5; 7 bases agree with TRBD1. TRBV5-3 carries the ORF label, with uncertain function. CDR3 size: 14 residues. J gave up 9 bases and V 4 bases, and 10 bases lay outside the gene matches. Written as DNA, the CDR3 is TGTGCCAGAAGCCACTGGACAGGCCTAAGGCCCCAGCATTTT. Its protein is CARSHWTGLRPQHF.

The chain links TRBV19 to TRBJ2-1, with 9 bases matching TRBD1. Losses at the gene ends were 5 bases for V and 0 bases for J; bases not matched to a gene: 2. CDR3 length equals 15 residues. Looked up from germline, CDR1 is LNHDA and CDR2 is SQIVND (reference sequence). The CDR3 coding sequence is TGTGCCAGTAGTCCGGGACAGGGCTCCTACAATGAGCAGTTCTTC. This encodes CASSPGQGSYNEQFF.

The V and J genes are TRBV5-1 and TRBJ2-7; unclear D gene. This CDR3 has 12 amino acids. Trimming removed 0 bases at V and 5 bases at J, with 6 bases between. CDR1 SGHRS and CDR2 YFSETQ come from the germline V gene. This CDR3 is CASSLELDEQYF. The DNA for the CDR3 is TGCGCCAGCAGCTTGGAACTGGACGAGCAGTACTTC.

CDR3 sequence (DNA): TGTGCCAGCAGTCGCGACAGGCTGAACACTGAAGCTTTCTTT. Protein: CASSRDRLNTEAFF. The chain combines TRBV6-2 or TRBV6-3 with TRBJ1-1, with D possibly TRBD1 on 6 matching bases. Germline assignment: CDR1 MNHEY and CDR2 SVGEGT. This CDR3 has 14 residues. Trimming took 5 bases from V and 0 from J, leaving 10 bases between them.

The chain uses TRBV9 and TRBJ2-1; D is ambiguous. Germline V gene lookup returns CDR1 SGDLS and CDR2 YYNGEE. V lost 3 bases to trimming and J lost 7 bases, with 8 bases between them. The CDR3 consists of 12 residues. CDR3 bases: TGTGCCAGCAGCGCCTCCGGGAATGAGCAGTTCTTC. It codes for CASSASGNEQFF.

The gene calls are TRBV7-8 and TRBJ2-2, with TRBD2 identical over 10 bases. V was clipped by 1 base and J by 0 bases; unmatched bases: 11. The CDR3 loop spans 20 amino acids. The germline V gene encodes CDR1 SGHVS and CDR2 FQNEAQ. The CDR3 spells CASSLVASGGPASNTGELFF. CDR3 in DNA: TGTGCCAGCAGCTTAGTAGCTAGCGGGGGTCCAGCGTCGAACACCGGGGAGCTGTTTTTT.

This rearrangement joins TRBV2 to TRBJ2-1, with no clear D. Trimming cost V 6 bases and J 10 bases, with 16 bases left between them. Germline CDR1 and CDR2: SNHLY and FYNNEI. This CDR3 is built from 13 residues. CDR3 coding DNA: TGTGCCAGCAGCAACACACTACTTTCCGAGCAGTTCTTC. Protein product: CASSNTLLSEQFF.